This entry concerns a single T cell receptor beta chain. What it recognizes is unknown. A single base separates this from a much larger clone, so it may be a read error. This entry comes from a study of regulatory T cells in long-lasting Graves disease. Overall study: Antithyroid drugs had been taken by newly diagnosed Graves' patients for under 3 months. Findings and limits, study-wide: The sample size was small, and this may have reduced accuracy.

As to time point: newly diagnosed GD, antithyroid drugs for less than 3 months. After RNA was extracted from PBMCs, the TCR library was made from it. Building the TCR beta libraries relied on iRepertoire HTBI primers, and CDR3 regions underwent Arm-PCR. TCRdb itself ran the multiplex PCR reads through MiXCR, one entry per CDR3 protein. The table records 250,000 or so distinct CDR3 sequences, about 18% of them present only once. V lost 10 bases and J lost 3, with 20 bases in between. The CDR3 length is 15 residues. Germline V gene sequence: CDR1 SGHVS, CDR2 FQNEAQ. This sample was also put to use in a study of T cells in Graves' hyperthyroidism and ophthalmopathy.

This clonotype was obtained from a woman aged 30 to 39 with Graves disease. The sample consisted of peripheral blood mononuclear cells (PBMCs), taken at new diagnosis, from a patient treated with antithyroid drugs. The V gene is TRBV7-8, the J gene TRBJ2-3; the D gene is possibly TRBD2 (6 bases). The CDR3 DNA follows: TGTGCCACCCACCGTGGAGGGGCGTGTACAGATACGCAGTATTTT. Amino acid sequence: CATHRGGACTDTQYF.